These 27 T cell receptor beta chains share one sample of origin, sequenced in a study of identical twins. TCRdb redid the calling of the 5' RACE reads with MiXCR, one entry per CDR3 protein. This table has 420,000 or so distinct CDR3 sequences, around 18% appearing once. Material for sequencing was naive T cells sorted from blood. These receptors all come from a man aged 45-60 years in good health.

The DNA of the CDR3 is TGTGCCAGCAGCTCAGGGATAGCGGGGGGGCCGGCTCCGTTCTTC. It encodes CASSSGIAGGPAPFF. The genes are TRBV7-9 and TRBJ2-1, with 11 bases identical to TRBD2. Per the germline V gene, CDR1 is SEHNR and CDR2 is FQNEAQ (reference sequence). The ends lost 4 bases at V and 15 bases at J; junction bases unmatched: 14. The CDR3 covers 15 residues. Filled out from reference TRBV7-9 and TRBJ2-1, the complete variable domain reads DTGVSQNPRHKITKRGQNVTFRCDPISEHNRLYWYRQTLGQGPEFLTYFQNEAQLEKSRLLSDRFSAERPKGSFSTLEIQRTEQGDSAMYLCASSSGIAGGPAPFFGPGTRLTVL.

The sample holds many counts of this clonotype. V is TRBV20-1 and J is TRBJ2-1; 9 positions agree with TRBD1. Germline-derived CDR1 and CDR2 are DFQATT and SNEGSKA (reference sequence). The CDR3 spans 13 residues. CDR3 in amino acids: CRATGGSYNEQFF. CDR3 in DNA: TGCAGGGCGACAGGGGGTAGTTACAATGAGCAGTTCTTC.

This clonotype was picked up a small number of times. This chain joins TRBV5-1 and TRBJ2-3, with 8 bases that match TRBD2. Germline CDR1 is SGHRS and CDR2 is YFSETQ. V was pared by 0 bases and J by 4 bases, with 7 bases of the junction left unmatched. This CDR3 comprises 16 residues. The CDR3 is CASSLGSGRIADTQYF. The CDR3 bases are TGCGCCAGCAGCTTGGGAAGCGGGAGAATCGCAGATACGCAGTATTTT. Looking up the rest from reference TRBV5-1 and TRBJ2-3 gives the full variable domain: KAGVTQTPRYLIKTRGQQVTLSCSPISGHRSVSWYQQTPGQGLQFLFEYFSETQRNKGNFPGRFSGRQFSNSRSEMNVSTLELGDSALYLCASSLGSGRIADTQYFGPGTRLTVL.

J is TRBJ2-7 and V is TRBV7-2; perhaps TRBD2 as D (6 bases). V lost 4 bases to trimming and J lost 1 base, with 14 bases between them. Germline V gene sequence: CDR1 SGHTA, CDR2 FQGNSA. The length of the CDR3 is 15 residues. CDR3 in amino acids: CASSSVGGFSYEQYF. The CDR3 DNA follows: TGTGCCAGCAGCTCAGTCGGGGGTTTTTCCTACGAGCAGTACTTC.

The rearrangement uses TRBV7-9 and TRBJ2-2; perhaps TRBD1 as D (6 bases). The CDR3 has 14 amino acids. Germline loops: CDR1 SEHNR, CDR2 FQNEAQ (reference sequence). The ends were cut back, 7 bases at V and 7 bases at J, with 16 bases in the middle. The CDR3 DNA is TGTGCCAGCACACAAGTACAGGGATACGGGGAGCTGTTTTTT. Translated, it gives CASTQVQGYGELFF. Full variable domain (remainder filled in from reference TRBV7-9 and TRBJ2-2): DTGVSQNPRHKITKRGQNVTFRCDPISEHNRLYWYRQTLGQGPEFLTYFQNEAQLEKSRLLSDRFSAERPKGSFSTLEIQRTEQGDSAMYLCASTQVQGYGELFFGEGSRLTVL.

This clonotype showed up many times. This chain connects TRBV7-2 to TRBJ2-7; D may match TRBD1 or TRBD2 (6 bases each). CDR3 length: 15 residues. The germline gives CDR1 SGHTA, CDR2 FQGNSA. Trimming stripped 2 bases from V and 2 bases from J, with 13 bases between. CDR3: CASSLKGGGAYEQYF. The CDR3 coding sequence is TGTGCCAGCAGCTTAAAAGGGGGAGGAGCCTACGAGCAGTACTTC. The full variable domain, with the rest looked up from reference TRBV7-2 and TRBJ2-7, is GAGVSQSPSNKVTEKGKDVELRCDPISGHTALYWYRQSLGQGLEFLIYFQGNSAPDKSGLPSDRFSAERTGGSVSTLTIQRTQQEDSAVYLCASSLKGGGAYEQYFGPGTRLTVT.

V gene TRBV27 combines with J gene TRBJ2-3; tentative D call: TRBD2 (6 bases). This CDR3 contains 15 residues. Germline lookup yields CDR1 MNHEY and CDR2 SMNVEV (reference sequence). Trimming shortened V by 0 bases and J by 2 bases, and 9 bases separated the two germline ends. DNA of the CDR3: TGTGCCAGCAGTTTATCTAGCGGATACACAGATACGCAGTATTTT. This encodes CASSLSSGYTDTQYF.

V is TRBV4-2 and J is TRBJ2-3, with 7 bases fitting TRBD2. The CDR3 has 15 residues. The germline gives CDR1 LGHNA, CDR2 YNFKEQ. V trimming: 0 bases; J trimming: 4 bases; junction bases outside the gene matches: 4. The CDR3 reads CASSQDWRGSDTQYF. CDR3 coding DNA: TGTGCCAGCAGCCAAGATTGGCGGGGGTCAGATACGCAGTATTTT.

This clonotype was counted ten times or more. The chain combines TRBV27 with TRBJ2-2; perhaps TRBD1 as D (6 bases). The CDR3 totals 15 residues. Germline CDR1 is MNHEY and CDR2 is SMNVEV (reference sequence). Trimming took 3 bases from V and 4 from J, leaving 12 bases between them. The CDR3 is CASSFGPGVTGELFF. The CDR3 DNA is TGTGCCAGCAGTTTCGGACCAGGGGTCACCGGGGAGCTGTTTTTT.

V usage is TRBV10-3 and J usage is TRBJ2-5, with D possibly being TRBD1 (6 bases). The V and J ends lost 4 bases and 6 bases respectively, with 18 bases between them. There are 15 residues in the CDR3. CDR1 is ENHRY and CDR2 is SYGVKD in the germline V gene. The CDR3 loop is CAISGDMGQSKTQYF. The CDR3, as DNA: TGTGCCATCAGTGGGGACATGGGCCAGTCAAAGACCCAGTACTTC.

The V gene is TRBV12-3 or TRBV12-4, the J gene TRBJ1-5; D may be TRBD1 (5 bases). The CDR3 spans 15 residues. V gave up 6 bases and J gave up 4 bases, with 16 bases separating them. CDR3 DNA: TGTGCCAGCAGAGAGAGGCAGGGAAAAAATCAGCCCCAGCATTTT. Protein: CASRERQGKNQPQHF.

The chain joins TRBV7-2 to TRBJ2-1, with D perhaps TRBD2 (7 bases). Germline V gene lookup returns CDR1 SGHTA and CDR2 FQGNSA. The V end was cut by 0 bases, the J end by 6 bases, with 15 bases between. The CDR3 is 16 residues long. In DNA form, the CDR3 reads TGTGCCAGCAGCTTAGCGCTCTATCGGGGGGCCAATGAGCAGTTCTTC. The encoded protein is CASSLALYRGANEQFF.

This clonotype was counted between two and nine times. The chain is built from TRBV4-1 and TRBJ2-3; D ambiguous. This CDR3 has 12 amino acids. Trimming stripped 8 bases from V and 5 bases from J, with 11 bases between. The germline CDR1 and CDR2 sequences are MGHRA and YSYEKL. CDR3 residues: CASQDRGDTQYF. DNA for the CDR3: TGCGCCAGCCAGGACCGTGGAGATACGCAGTATTTT.

The rearrangement links TRBV12-3 or TRBV12-4 to TRBJ1-6; 7 positions agree with TRBD1. V shed 6 bases and J 8 bases; nucleotides not matched to a gene: 10. The CDR3 spans 15 residues. The CDR3 DNA reads as TGTGCCAGCAGCCGTTCGGGGACAGCCTATTCACCCCTCCACTTT. Translation: CASSRSGTAYSPLHF.

This rearrangement joins TRBV7-2 to TRBJ2-7; a possible D gene is TRBD1 (5 bases). Germline values: CDR1 SGHTA, CDR2 FQGNSA. The CDR3 runs 15 residues. V was trimmed by 2 bases and J by 4 bases, leaving 15 bases between them. CDR3 sequence: CASSLSRGTVYEQYF. The CDR3 DNA sequence: TGTGCCAGCAGCTTAAGTAGGGGAACCGTGTACGAGCAGTACTTC.

This clonotype was found a few times. The chain employs TRBV6-1 and TRBJ2-3, with 8 nucleotides matching TRBD1. The germline V gene has CDR1 MNHNS and CDR2 SASEGT. This CDR3 contains 14 residues. V was clipped by 5 bases and J by 1 base; unmatched bases: 2. CDR3 bases: TGTGCCAGCAGTACAGGGGGGCGCACAGATACGCAGTATTTT. This gives the protein CASSTGGRTDTQYF.

This clonotype has just a few counts. CDR3 coding DNA: TGCAGCGTTATGCACTCTTCCAATGAGCAGTTCTTC. It encodes CSVMHSSNEQFF. This rearrangement joins TRBV29-1 to TRBJ2-1; D is uncertain. CDR1 SQVTM and CDR2 ANQGSEA come from the germline V gene. V dropped 5 bases and J dropped 6 bases, with 11 bases sitting between them. The length of the CDR3 is 12 residues.

There are many counts of this clonotype. V gene TRBV20-1 combines with J gene TRBJ2-7; no reliable D call. The ends were cut back, 3 bases at V and 5 bases at J, with 8 bases in the middle. The CDR3 runs to 11 residues. The germline gives CDR1 DFQATT, CDR2 SNEGSKA (reference sequence). The CDR3 protein is CSARFGNEQYF. CDR3 DNA sequence: TGCAGTGCTAGGTTTGGGAACGAGCAGTACTTC.

This clonotype was recorded at least ten times. The chain joins TRBV29-1 to TRBJ2-1, with D uncertain. V was pared by 5 bases and J by 3 bases, with 8 bases between. Germline V lookup: CDR1 SQVTM, CDR2 ANQGSEA. This CDR3 has 12 residues. The CDR3 nucleotides read TGCAGCGTTCTAACCGACTACAATGAGCAGTTCTTC. Its protein product is CSVLTDYNEQFF.

This clonotype was observed a single time. This rearrangement joins TRBV5-1 to TRBJ2-5, with 10 nucleotides matching TRBD2. Germline CDR1 and CDR2: SGHRS and YFSETQ. The junction had 8 bases not matched to a gene; V was cut back by 1 base and J by 2 bases. The CDR3 spans 17 residues. This CDR3 reads CASSLPTTSGSQETQYF. The CDR3 DNA follows: TGCGCCAGCAGCTTGCCGACGACTAGCGGGTCGCAAGAGACCCAGTACTTC.

The CDR3 nucleotides are TGTGCCAGCAGCTACGGACCCGGGACAGGGTATGGCTACACCTTC. Its protein product is CASSYGPGTGYGYTF. The chain employs TRBV11-2 and TRBJ1-2; 9 positions agree with TRBD1. Trimming cost V 4 bases and J 5 bases; bases outside gene matches: 8. CDR1 SGHAT and CDR2 FQNNGV come from the germline V gene. CDR3 length: 15 residues.

This clonotype came up many times. The V gene is TRBV20-1, the J gene TRBJ2-3; the D is unclear. Trimming pared 3 bases from V and 1 base from J, leaving 14 bases between. Germline V CDR1 and CDR2: DFQATT, SNEGSKA (reference sequence). The CDR3 spans 15 residues. CDR3 sequence: CSARAHWLGTDTQYF. CDR3 bases: TGCAGTGCTAGGGCCCACTGGCTGGGCACAGATACGCAGTATTTT.

This sequence joins TRBV7-8 and TRBJ1-5; D uncertain. Trimming pared 1 base from V and 2 bases from J, leaving 12 bases between. This CDR3 is 16 amino acids long. From germline, CDR1 is SGHVS and CDR2 FQNEAQ. The CDR3 loop is CASSLVTARGNQPQHF. CDR3 DNA sequence: TGTGCCAGCAGCTTAGTCACCGCTAGGGGCAATCAGCCCCAGCATTTT. Full variable domain (outside the CDR3, taken from reference TRBV7-8 and TRBJ1-5): GAGVSQSPRYKVAKRGQDVALRCDPISGHVSLFWYQQALGQGPEFLTYFQNEAQLDKSGLPSDRFFAERPEGSVSTLKIQRTQQEDSAVYLCASSLVTARGNQPQHFGDGTRLSIL.

This clonotype was counted ten times or more. CDR3 nucleotides: TGCGCCAGCAGCTTGGAACCGATGATCTACGAGCAGTACTTC. Protein product: CASSLEPMIYEQYF. J is TRBJ2-7 and V is TRBV5-1; D ambiguous. V was trimmed by 0 bases and J by 3 bases, leaving 10 bases between them. Per germline, CDR1 SGHRS and CDR2 YFSETQ. There are 14 residues in the CDR3. Full variable domain (missing parts from reference TRBV5-1 and TRBJ2-7): KAGVTQTPRYLIKTRGQQVTLSCSPISGHRSVSWYQQTPGQGLQFLFEYFSETQRNKGNFPGRFSGRQFSNSRSEMNVSTLELGDSALYLCASSLEPMIYEQYFGPGTRLTVT.

This clonotype came up many times. V gene TRBV12-3 or TRBV12-4 combines with J gene TRBJ2-1, with 7 bases matching TRBD1. The CDR3 consists of 13 residues. With V trimmed by 6 bases and J by 7 bases, 6 bases remained unmatched. The CDR3 is CASSHGTENEQFF. CDR3 nucleotides: TGTGCCAGCAGCCACGGGACAGAGAATGAGCAGTTCTTC.

The CDR3 sequence: CASSPLGGRAEETQYF. CDR3 DNA: TGTGCCAGCAGCCCTCTGGGCGGGAGGGCCGAGGAGACCCAGTACTTC. The genes are TRBV7-9 and TRBJ2-5, with 9 bases lining up with TRBD2. CDR1 and CDR2 (germline): SEHNR, FQNEAQ (reference sequence). V gave up 5 bases and J gave up 5 bases; unmatched junction bases: 12. This CDR3 spans 16 amino acids.

J is TRBJ2-3 and V is TRBV28; TRBD1 matches 10 bases. The V gene end was trimmed by 4 bases and the J gene end by 7 bases; junction bases not matched to a gene: 8. Germline lookup yields CDR1 MDHEN and CDR2 SYDVKM. The CDR3 is 15 amino acids. The CDR3 DNA follows: TGTGCCAGCAGTTCCACCCGGACAGGGGGTTATACGCAGTATTTT. This translates into CASSSTRTGGYTQYF.